This T cell receptor beta chain was identified in a study of T cell changes during pregnancy in multiple sclerosis. TCRdb's table, derived via immunoSEQ multiplex PCR, lists solely in-frame clones and lacks some. This table holds about 40,000 clones, approximately 94% found once. The CDR3 length is 19 residues. Germline values: CDR1 SGHTA, CDR2 FQGNSA. The ends lost 1 base at V and 4 bases at J; junction bases unmatched: 9. This clonotype originated in a female donor with multiple sclerosis, enrolled in a pregnancy study. The chain combines TRBV7-2 with TRBJ2-1, with TRBD2 identical over 14 bases. Material: CD4+ T cells from peripheral blood mononuclear cells, obtained in the third trimester of pregnancy. The CDR3 nucleotides read TGTGCCAGCAGCTTAGTTGGGACTAGCGGGGGAGCGTCTTACAATGAGCAGTTCTTC. This sequence encodes CASSLVGTSGGASYNEQFF.